The TCR beta chain under discussion was sequenced for a study of CD8 T cells in ankylosing spondylitis (dated by TCRdb to 2015 to 2018). For context, the study as a whole: The study set out to find disease-linked TCR variants by profiling T cell receptor beta repertoires in ankylosing spondylitis patients and healthy donors. The whole study cohort included 108 healthy donors and about two dozen ankylosing spondylitis patients. Samples of peripheral blood were taken, and for ankylosing spondylitis patients, synovial fluid was collected as well. The research as a whole found: Some TCR beta motif variants had previously been reported in synovial fluid and blood of reactive arthritis patients, which suggested common disease-initiation mechanisms. The disease-linked clones showed a CD8+ phenotype and occurred at relatively low frequencies in peripheral blood. According to the report, matched synovial fluid samples from ankylosing spondylitis patients were significantly enriched for the disease-linked clones. Blood from ankylosing spondylitis patients appeared to be characterized by a TCR beta motif made up of several highly homologous amino acid variants.

From the cysteine through the phenylalanine, the CDR3 covers 16 amino acids. The read is trimmed to its CDR3 DNA, 48 bases read in frame from base 1. CDR1 SGHRS and CDR2 YFSETQ are derived from the germline V gene. Trimming costs V 4 bases and J 4 bases, and their ends lie 21 bases apart. These reads were obtained on an Illumina HiSeq 2500. TCR beta libraries were prepared by quantitative 5'-RACE with molecular barcodes. The authors processed their data as follows. A new computational method based on a probabilistic model of VDJ rearrangement was used to identify disease-linked TCR variants. TCRdb applied fastp at Q25 and MiXCR to the public reads, then kept only in-frame beta chains. Rows are unified per CDR3 protein, each entry keeping the most common DNA and genes. Here the V and J calls rest on TCRdb's processing, not on the authors' analysis. This sample gives 350,000 to 450,000 distinct CDR3 sequences in total; approximately 22% of them show up just once. The ten largest clones represent about 12% of the sample.

Details on this clonotype: It lacks a known antigen. The record has no base qualities; no much larger clone is one base away.

The chain employs TRBV5-1 and TRBJ2-7; TRBD1 is a possible D gene, resting on 5 matching bases. This receptor was taken from a male donor with ankylosing spondylitis or in good health (not recorded which). Sequencing was done on a sample of blood, either unsorted or a sorted T cell fraction (not recorded which). For the CDR3, the sequence is CASSDTPAPKGYEQYF. In nucleotide form, the sequence is TGCGCCAGCAGCGACACCCCGGCGCCCAAGGGGTACGAGCAGTACTTC.